The next 2 T cell receptor beta chains were all read from a single sample in a study of OX40 agonist ivuxolimab in advanced cancers. Repertoires were generated with immunoSEQ multiplex PCR, while TCRdb's copy carries only in-frame clones and drops some. The sample contains about 50,000 clones, about 80% of which appear only once. Here the sequenced sample was CD4+ or CD8+ T cells sorted from blood, taken in a trial of the OX40 agonist ivuxolimab. The receptors were gathered from an adult with an advanced solid tumor such as melanoma, head and neck, liver or kidney cancer.

This clone was seen only once. This chain links TRBV13 with TRBJ1-6; a possible D gene is TRBD1 (5 bases). Per the germline V gene, CDR1 is PRHDT and CDR2 is FYEKMQ (reference sequence). Trimming took 5 bases from V and 1 from J, leaving 18 bases between them. The CDR3 is 18 amino acids. CDR3 DNA: TGTGCCAGCAGCCAAGGGGCCGCGCAGGGATCCTATAATTCACCCCTCCACTTT. Protein product: CASSQGAAQGSYNSPLHF. Full variable domain (missing parts from reference TRBV13 and TRBJ1-6): AAGVIQSPRHLIKEKRETATLKCYPIPRHDTVYWYQQGPGQDPQFLISFYEKMQSDKGSIPDRFSAQQFSDYHSELNMSSLELGDSALYFCASSQGAAQGSYNSPLHFGNGTRLTVT.

The chain uses TRBV4-2 and TRBJ2-3; 12 nucleotides line up with TRBD2. CDR1 and CDR2 from the germline V gene are LGHNA and YNFKEQ. The CDR3 consists of 20 residues. V lost 0 bases to trimming and J lost 1 base; unmatched junction nucleotides: 11. The CDR3 DNA is TGTGCCAGCAGCCAAGATCGGGGTCTAGCGGGGGGGCCCGGCACAGATACGCAGTATTTT. This gives the protein CASSQDRGLAGGPGTDTQYF.